This T cell receptor (beta chain) appears in the sequencing data of a study of siplizumab effects on memory and regulatory T cells. For every sample, 95,000 to 100,000 TCR templates were assayed. Repertoires were generated with immunoSEQ multiplex PCR, while TCRdb's copy carries only in-frame clones and drops some. The data contain nearly 85,000 clones, roughly 94% of them seen just once; the ten biggest clones take up roughly 20%. About this clone itself: The antigen remains unidentified.

Per germline, CDR1 MGHDK and CDR2 SYGVNS. The ends were cut back, 5 bases at V and 0 bases at J, with 11 bases in the middle. The CDR3 runs to 16 residues. Notes on the study in general: Naive T cells were seen as more diverse than memory cells and as major alloresponse contributors. Naive versus memory phenotype went unassigned for roughly 75-97% of proliferating CD4+ or CD8+ clones.

The sample was CD8+ T cells sorted from blood. This TCR derives from a human donor in good health. The chain uses TRBV25-1 and TRBJ2-6, with D uncertain. The CDR3 sequence is CASSIRSGSGANVLTF. The CDR3 coding sequence is TGTGCCAGCAGTATAAGGTCGGGCTCTGGGGCCAACGTCCTGACTTTC.